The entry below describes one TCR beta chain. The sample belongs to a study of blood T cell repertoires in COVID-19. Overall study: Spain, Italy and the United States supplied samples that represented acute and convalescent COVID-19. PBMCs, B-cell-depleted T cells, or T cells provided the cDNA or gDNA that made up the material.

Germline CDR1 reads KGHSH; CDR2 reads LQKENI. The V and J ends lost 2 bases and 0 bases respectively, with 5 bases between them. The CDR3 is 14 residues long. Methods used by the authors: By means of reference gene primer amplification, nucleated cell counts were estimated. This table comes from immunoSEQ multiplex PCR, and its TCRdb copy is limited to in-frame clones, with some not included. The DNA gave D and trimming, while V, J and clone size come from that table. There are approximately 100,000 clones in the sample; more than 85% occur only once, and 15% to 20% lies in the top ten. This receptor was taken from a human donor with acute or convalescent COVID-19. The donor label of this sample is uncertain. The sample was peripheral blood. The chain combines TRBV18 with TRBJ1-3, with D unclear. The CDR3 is CASSPGSSGNTIYF. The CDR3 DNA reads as TGTGCCAGCTCACCAGGGAGCTCTGGAAACACCATATATTTT.